Below, one TCR beta chain is given with its context. This sample stems from a study of blood T cell repertoires in COVID-19. Overall study: Acute and convalescent COVID-19 samples came from the United States, Italy and Spain. T cells, B-cell-depleted T cells, or PBMCs provided the cDNA or gDNA that served as material.

Per the authors' pipeline: Using reference gene primer amplification, nucleated cell counts were estimated. Using immunoSEQ multiplex PCR, the repertoire was profiled, and TCRdb retains in-frame clones only, with some absent. V, J and clone size derive from that table, while D and trimming were established from the DNA sequence. Of tens of thousands of clones listed, nearly 80% are singletons. Trimming at V came to 6 bases and at J to 6 bases, leaving 8 bases not matched to a gene. CDR3 length: 14 residues. The germline CDR1 and CDR2 sequences are SGHNT and YENEEA. The J gene is TRBJ2-1, the V gene TRBV11-3; 7 bases align to TRBD2. The sample comprised peripheral blood. This TCR was recovered from a human donor in a cohort sampled during active COVID-19. CDR3 region: CASRVAGVSNEQFF. The CDR3 coding sequence is TGTGCCAGCAGAGTGGCGGGAGTGAGCAATGAGCAGTTCTTC.